Detailed here is one T cell receptor beta chain. The antigen is unknown. Naive CD8 cells were CD45RO-negative, positively selected for CCR7, excluding terminally differentiated effector memory CD45RA+ cells. The assay was carried out at the deep level. Assay used: immunoSEQ multiplex PCR; TCRdb lists only in-frame clones, some missing. The table has 650,000 to 800,000 clones, approximately 90% seen once; the top ten hold 24%. Trimming took 7 bases from V and 2 from J, leaving 15 bases between them. Germline V gene data show CDR1 as SQVTM and CDR2 as ANQGSEA. This CDR3 has 13 amino acids. The data were taken from a study of shared clonotypes between healthy human individuals. Whole-study findings and limits: Naive CD4 clonotype sharing across a handful of donors was approximately 5%.

Material for sequencing was naive CD8+ T cells sorted from blood. The sequence derives from a man younger than 45 in good health. The chain uses TRBV29-1 and TRBJ2-7, with TRBD2 as a possible D gene (5 bases). The DNA of the CDR3 is TGCAGCGCTCTGGAGGACCTCCCCTACGAGCAGTACTTC. It codes for CSALEDLPYEQYF.